Listed below are T cell receptor beta chains from one sample, sequenced in a study of OX40 agonist ivuxolimab in advanced cancers. The table came from immunoSEQ multiplex PCR; TCRdb's copy has only in-frame clones and leaves some out. The data show nearly 95,000 clones, approximately 94% seen once. Source: CD4+ or CD8+ T cells sorted from blood, taken in a trial of the OX40 agonist ivuxolimab. The receptors stem from an adult with an advanced solid tumor such as melanoma, head and neck, liver or kidney cancer. The CDR3 runs from the conserved cysteine through the conserved F or W. Each record gives: clone size, D gene, V gene, J gene, CDR3 protein, CDR3 DNA. A D gene is named only where the DNA matches it firmly. Rows may omit the clone size; those that give it use once, few, many or a size class.

>.|.|TRBV7-7|TRBJ2-5
CASSLPGPQETQYF
TGTGCCAGCAGCTTGCCGGGACCTCAAGAGACCCAGTACTTC
>.|.|TRBV5-4|TRBJ1-3
CASSLQTLTSSSGNTIYF
TGTGCCAGCAGCTTGCAGACTCTGACGTCGTCCTCTGGAAACACCATATATTTT
>once|.|TRBV9|TRBJ1-5
CASSDGQVDQPQHF
TGTGCCAGTTCAGACGGCCAGGTGGATCAGCCCCAGCATTTT
>.|.|TRBV7-8|TRBJ2-7
CASSQDSTYEQYF
TGTGCCAGCAGCCAGGACAGTACCTACGAGCAGTACTTC
>.|.|TRBV11-3|TRBJ2-1
CASSFGGPRSYNEQFF
TGTGCCAGCAGCTTTGGGGGGCCCCGCTCCTACAATGAGCAGTTCTTC
>.|.|TRBV27|TRBJ2-7
CASSLFSQGTYEQYF
TGTGCCAGCAGTTTATTTTCTCAGGGCACCTACGAGCAGTACTTC
>.|TRBD1|TRBV5-1|TRBJ2-1
CASSLQGANNEQFF
TGCGCCAGCAGCTTACAGGGGGCGAACAATGAGCAGTTCTTC
>.|.|TRBV6-1|TRBJ2-5
CASSPYGPPAETQYF
TGTGCCAGCAGTCCTTACGGGCCTCCGGCAGAGACCCAGTACTTC
>.|.|TRBV9|TRBJ2-3
CASSLEGDTQYF
TGTGCCAGCAGCTTAGAAGGGGATACGCAGTATTTT
>once|.|TRBV5-1|TRBJ1-2
CASSFWGDVNYGYTF
TGCGCCAGCAGCTTCTGGGGAGATGTCAACTATGGCTACACCTTC
>once|.|TRBV5-1|TRBJ2-7
CASSFGLSYEQYF
TGCGCCAGCAGTTTCGGACTGTCCTACGAGCAGTACTTC
>.|.|TRBV19|TRBJ1-2
CATFGGFFYGYTF
TGTGCCACCTTTGGAGGGTTCTTCTATGGCTACACCTTC
>.|.|TRBV2|TRBJ2-7
CASSRTYEQYF
TGTGCCAGCAGTCGTACCTACGAGCAGTACTTC
>.|TRBD1|TRBV7-9|TRBJ1-3
CASSLTRQGADF
TGTGCCAGCAGCTTAACTAGACAGGGGGCGGATTTT
>.|.|TRBV27|TRBJ2-7
CASSTTGIPYEQYF
TGTGCCAGCAGTACAACAGGGATTCCCTACGAGCAGTACTTC
>.|.|TRBV5-6|TRBJ2-3
CASSHLTQISTDTQYF
TGTGCCAGCAGTCACCTGACTCAAATCAGCACAGATACGCAGTATTTT
>.|.|TRBV5-1|TRBJ2-1
CASSLSQGGVVSYNEQFF
TGCGCCAGCAGCTTGTCCCAGGGTGGGGTAGTCTCCTACAATGAGCAGTTCTTC
>.|.|TRBV11-2|TRBJ2-1
CASSLGSNEQFF
TGTGCCAGCAGCTTAGGCAGCAATGAGCAGTTCTTC
>once|.|TRBV5-4|TRBJ1-2
CASSLVSGAGPYGYTF
TGTGCCAGCAGCTTGGTATCAGGCGCCGGACCCTATGGCTACACCTTC
>.|.|TRBV19|TRBJ1-3
CASSKGVPPGNTIYF
TGTGCCAGTAGCAAGGGGGTGCCCCCTGGAAACACCATATATTTT
>once|TRBD1|TRBV9|TRBJ1-2
CASSRQGAHGYTF
TGTGCCAGCAGCAGACAGGGGGCGCATGGCTACACCTTC
>.|TRBD1|TRBV29-1|TRBJ1-2
CSVNDNRGRGYGYTF
TGCAGCGTTAATGATAACAGGGGGCGAGGGTATGGCTACACCTTC
>.|TRBD2|TRBV7-2|TRBJ2-2
CASSLGGAGELFF
TGTGCCAGCAGCCTTGGGGGGGCCGGGGAGCTGTTTTTT
>few|.|TRBV9|TRBJ2-3
CASSVGDRGRGTDTQYF
TGTGCCAGCAGCGTAGGAGATCGAGGTCGCGGCACAGATACGCAGTATTTT
>.|TRBD2|TRBV7-6|TRBJ2-1
CASSLSPTSSGSAGQFF
TGTGCCAGCAGCTTATCCCCGACTAGCTCAGGATCGGCCGGGCAGTTCTTC
>.|.|TRBV27|TRBJ2-3
CASSLYLGASSTDTQYF
TGTGCCAGCAGTCTCTACCTAGGGGCCTCTAGCACAGATACGCAGTATTTT
>.|.|TRBV19|TRBJ1-1
CASSWAGREEAFF
TGTGCCAGTAGTTGGGCAGGGAGGGAAGAAGCTTTCTTT
>.|.|TRBV7-6|TRBJ1-2
CASSLGQGNYGYTF
TGTGCCAGCAGCTTAGGGCAGGGGAACTATGGCTACACCTTC